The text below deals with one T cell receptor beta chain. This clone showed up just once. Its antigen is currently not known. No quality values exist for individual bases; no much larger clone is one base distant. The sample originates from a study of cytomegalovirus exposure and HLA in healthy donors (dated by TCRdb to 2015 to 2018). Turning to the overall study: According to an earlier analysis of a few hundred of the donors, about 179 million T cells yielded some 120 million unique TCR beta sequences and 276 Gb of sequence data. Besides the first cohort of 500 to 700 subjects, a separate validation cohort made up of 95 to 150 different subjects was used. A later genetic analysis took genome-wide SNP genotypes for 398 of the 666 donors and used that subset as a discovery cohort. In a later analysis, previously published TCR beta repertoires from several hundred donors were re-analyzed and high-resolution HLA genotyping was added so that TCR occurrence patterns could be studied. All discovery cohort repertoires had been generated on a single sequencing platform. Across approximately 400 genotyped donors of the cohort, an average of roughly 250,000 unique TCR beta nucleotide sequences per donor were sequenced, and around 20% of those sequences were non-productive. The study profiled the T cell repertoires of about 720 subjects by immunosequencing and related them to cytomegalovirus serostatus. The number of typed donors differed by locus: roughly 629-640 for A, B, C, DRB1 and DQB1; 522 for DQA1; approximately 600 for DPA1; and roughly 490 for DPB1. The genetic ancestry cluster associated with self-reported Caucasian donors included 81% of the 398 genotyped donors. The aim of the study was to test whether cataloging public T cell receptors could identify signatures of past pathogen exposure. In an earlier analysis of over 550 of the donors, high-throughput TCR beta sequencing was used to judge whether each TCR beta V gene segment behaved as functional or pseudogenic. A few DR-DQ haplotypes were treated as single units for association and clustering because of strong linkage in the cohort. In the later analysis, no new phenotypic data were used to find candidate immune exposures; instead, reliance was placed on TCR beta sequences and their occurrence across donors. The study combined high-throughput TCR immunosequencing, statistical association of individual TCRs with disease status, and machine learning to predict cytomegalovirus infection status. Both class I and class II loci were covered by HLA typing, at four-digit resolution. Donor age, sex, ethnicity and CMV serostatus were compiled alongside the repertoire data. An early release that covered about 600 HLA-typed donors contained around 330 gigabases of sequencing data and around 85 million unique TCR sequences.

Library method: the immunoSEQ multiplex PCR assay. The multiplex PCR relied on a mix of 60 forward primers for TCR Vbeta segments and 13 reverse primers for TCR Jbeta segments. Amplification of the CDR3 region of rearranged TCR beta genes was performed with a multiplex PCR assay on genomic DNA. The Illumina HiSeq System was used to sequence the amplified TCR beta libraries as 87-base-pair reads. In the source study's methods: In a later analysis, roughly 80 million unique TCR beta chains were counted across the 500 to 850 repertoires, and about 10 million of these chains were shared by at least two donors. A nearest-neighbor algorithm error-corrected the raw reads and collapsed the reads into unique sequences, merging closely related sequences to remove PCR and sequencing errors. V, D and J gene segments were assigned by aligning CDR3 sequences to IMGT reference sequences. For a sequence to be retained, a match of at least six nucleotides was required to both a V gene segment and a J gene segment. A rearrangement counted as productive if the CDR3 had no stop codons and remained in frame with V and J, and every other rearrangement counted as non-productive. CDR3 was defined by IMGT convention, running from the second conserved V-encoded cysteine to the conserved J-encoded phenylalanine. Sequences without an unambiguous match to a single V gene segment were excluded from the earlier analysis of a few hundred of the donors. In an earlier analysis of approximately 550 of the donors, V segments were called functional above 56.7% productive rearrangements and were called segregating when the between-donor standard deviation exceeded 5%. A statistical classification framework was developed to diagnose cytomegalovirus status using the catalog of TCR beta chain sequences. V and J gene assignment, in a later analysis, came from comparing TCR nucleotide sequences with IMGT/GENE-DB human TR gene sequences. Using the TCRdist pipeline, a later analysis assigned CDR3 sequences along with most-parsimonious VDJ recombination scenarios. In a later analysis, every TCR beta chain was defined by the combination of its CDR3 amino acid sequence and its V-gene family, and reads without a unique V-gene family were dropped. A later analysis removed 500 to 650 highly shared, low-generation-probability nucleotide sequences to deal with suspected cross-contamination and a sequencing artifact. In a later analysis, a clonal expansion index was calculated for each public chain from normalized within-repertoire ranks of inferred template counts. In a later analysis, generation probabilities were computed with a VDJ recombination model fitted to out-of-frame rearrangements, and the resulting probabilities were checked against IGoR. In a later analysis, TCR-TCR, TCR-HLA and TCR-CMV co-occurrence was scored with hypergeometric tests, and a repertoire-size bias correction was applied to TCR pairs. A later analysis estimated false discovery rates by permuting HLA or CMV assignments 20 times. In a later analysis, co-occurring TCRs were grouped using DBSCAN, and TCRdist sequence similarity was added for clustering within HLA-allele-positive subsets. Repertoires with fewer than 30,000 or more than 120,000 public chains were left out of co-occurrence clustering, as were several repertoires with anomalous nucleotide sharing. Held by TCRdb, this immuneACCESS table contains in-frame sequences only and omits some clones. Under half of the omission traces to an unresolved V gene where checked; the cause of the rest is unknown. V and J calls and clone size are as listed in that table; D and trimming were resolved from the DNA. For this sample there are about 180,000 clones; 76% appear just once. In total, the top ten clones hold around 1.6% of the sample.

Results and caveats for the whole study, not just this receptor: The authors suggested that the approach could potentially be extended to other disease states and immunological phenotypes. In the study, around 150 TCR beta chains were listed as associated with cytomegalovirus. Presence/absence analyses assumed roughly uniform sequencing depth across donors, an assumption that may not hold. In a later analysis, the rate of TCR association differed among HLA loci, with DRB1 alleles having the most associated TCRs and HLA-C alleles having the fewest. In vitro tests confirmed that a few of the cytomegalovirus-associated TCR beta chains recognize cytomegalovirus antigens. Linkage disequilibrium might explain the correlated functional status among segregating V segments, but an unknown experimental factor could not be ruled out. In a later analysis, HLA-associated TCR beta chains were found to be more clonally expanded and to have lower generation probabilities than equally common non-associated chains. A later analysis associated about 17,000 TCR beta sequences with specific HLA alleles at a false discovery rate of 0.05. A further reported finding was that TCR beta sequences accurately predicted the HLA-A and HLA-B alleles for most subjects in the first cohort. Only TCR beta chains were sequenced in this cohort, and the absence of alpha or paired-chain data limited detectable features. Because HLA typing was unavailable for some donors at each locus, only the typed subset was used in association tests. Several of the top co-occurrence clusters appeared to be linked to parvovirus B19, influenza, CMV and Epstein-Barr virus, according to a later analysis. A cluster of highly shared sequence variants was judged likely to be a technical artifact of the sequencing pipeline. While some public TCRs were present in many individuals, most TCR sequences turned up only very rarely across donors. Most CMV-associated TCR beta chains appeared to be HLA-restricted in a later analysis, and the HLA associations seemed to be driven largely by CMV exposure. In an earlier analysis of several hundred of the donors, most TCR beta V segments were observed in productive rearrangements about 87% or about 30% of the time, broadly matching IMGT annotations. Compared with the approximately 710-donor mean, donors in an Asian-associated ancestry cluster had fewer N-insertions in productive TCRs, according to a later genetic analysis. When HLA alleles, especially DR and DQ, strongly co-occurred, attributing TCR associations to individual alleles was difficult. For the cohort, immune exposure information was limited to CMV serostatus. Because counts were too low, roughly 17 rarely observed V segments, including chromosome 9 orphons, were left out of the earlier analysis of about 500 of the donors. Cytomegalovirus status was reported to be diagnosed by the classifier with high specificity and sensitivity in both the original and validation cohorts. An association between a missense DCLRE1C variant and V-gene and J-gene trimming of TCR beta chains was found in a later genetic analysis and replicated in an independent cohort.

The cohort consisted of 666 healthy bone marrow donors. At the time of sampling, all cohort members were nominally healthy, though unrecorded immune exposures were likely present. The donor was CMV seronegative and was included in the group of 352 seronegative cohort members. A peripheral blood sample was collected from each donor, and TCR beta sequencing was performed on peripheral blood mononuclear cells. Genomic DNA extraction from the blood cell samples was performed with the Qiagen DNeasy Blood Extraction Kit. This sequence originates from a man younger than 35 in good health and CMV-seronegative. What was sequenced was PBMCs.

The CDR3 region reads CATSRGGVSYNEQFF. DNA sequence: TGTGCCACCAGCAGAGGCGGGGTCTCCTACAATGAGCAGTTCTTC. The chain joins TRBV15 to TRBJ2-1; possibly the D gene is TRBD2, per 6 matching bases. At the junction V is shortened by 1 base and J by 0 bases, with 7 bases in between. CDR1 LNHNV and CDR2 YYDKDF are derived from the germline V gene (reference sequence). The CDR3 spans 15 residues, from the cysteine through the phenylalanine. Only the CDR3 DNA is retained, 45 bases long and in frame from the first base.